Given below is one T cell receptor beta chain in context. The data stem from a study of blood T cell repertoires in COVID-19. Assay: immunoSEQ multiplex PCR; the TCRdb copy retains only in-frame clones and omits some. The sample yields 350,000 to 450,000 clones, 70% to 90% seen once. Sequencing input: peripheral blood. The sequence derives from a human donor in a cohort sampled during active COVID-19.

This chain's CDR3 is CASSTSGLNTDTQYF. The CDR3 coding sequence is TGTGCCAGTAGTACCAGTGGACTGAACACAGATACGCAGTATTTT. The chain uses TRBV19 and TRBJ2-3; possibly TRBD2 for D (5 bases). Looked up from germline, CDR1 is LNHDA and CDR2 is SQIVND (reference sequence). Trimming removed 4 bases from V and 2 bases from J, with 13 bases in between. This CDR3 is 15 amino acids long.